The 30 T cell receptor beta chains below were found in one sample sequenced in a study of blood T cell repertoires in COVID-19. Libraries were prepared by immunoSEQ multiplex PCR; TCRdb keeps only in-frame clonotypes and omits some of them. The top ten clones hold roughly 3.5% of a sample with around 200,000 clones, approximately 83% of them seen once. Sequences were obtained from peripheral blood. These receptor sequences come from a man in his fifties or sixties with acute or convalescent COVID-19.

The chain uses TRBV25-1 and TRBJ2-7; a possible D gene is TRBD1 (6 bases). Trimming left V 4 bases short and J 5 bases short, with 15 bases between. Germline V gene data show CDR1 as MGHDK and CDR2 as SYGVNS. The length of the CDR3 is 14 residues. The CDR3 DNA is TGTGCCAGCAGTGTACAGGGCTTTTCCGACGAGCAGTACTTC. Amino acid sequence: CASSVQGFSDEQYF.

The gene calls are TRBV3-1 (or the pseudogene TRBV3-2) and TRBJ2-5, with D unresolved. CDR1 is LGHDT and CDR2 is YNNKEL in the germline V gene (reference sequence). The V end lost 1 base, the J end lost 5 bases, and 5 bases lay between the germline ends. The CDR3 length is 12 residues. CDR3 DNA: TGTGCCAGCAGCCAAGTCCCGGAGACCCAGTACTTC. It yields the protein CASSQVPETQYF.

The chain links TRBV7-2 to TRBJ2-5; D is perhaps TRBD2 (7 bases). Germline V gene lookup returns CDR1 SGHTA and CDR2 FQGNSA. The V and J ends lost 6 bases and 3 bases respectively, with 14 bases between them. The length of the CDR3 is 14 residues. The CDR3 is CASSRQGGEETQYF. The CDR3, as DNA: TGTGCCAGCAGTAGACAAGGGGGGGAAGAGACCCAGTACTTC. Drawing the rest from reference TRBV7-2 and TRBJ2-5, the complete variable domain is GAGVSQSPSNKVTEKGKDVELRCDPISGHTALYWYRQSLGQGLEFLIYFQGNSAPDKSGLPSDRFSAERTGGSVSTLTIQRTQQEDSAVYLCASSRQGGEETQYFGPGTRLLVL.

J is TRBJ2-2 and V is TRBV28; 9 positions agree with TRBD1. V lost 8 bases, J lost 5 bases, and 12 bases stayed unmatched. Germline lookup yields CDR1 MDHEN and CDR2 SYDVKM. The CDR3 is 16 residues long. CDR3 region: CASARPGQGKTGELFF. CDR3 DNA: TGTGCCAGCGCTCGACCGGGACAGGGTAAAACCGGGGAGCTGTTTTTT.

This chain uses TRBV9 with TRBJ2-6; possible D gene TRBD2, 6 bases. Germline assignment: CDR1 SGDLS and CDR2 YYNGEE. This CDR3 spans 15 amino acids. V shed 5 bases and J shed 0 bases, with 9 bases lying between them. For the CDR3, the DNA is TGTGCCAGCAGGGGAGGAGGCTCTGGGGCCAACGTCCTGACTTTC. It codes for CASRGGGSGANVLTF.

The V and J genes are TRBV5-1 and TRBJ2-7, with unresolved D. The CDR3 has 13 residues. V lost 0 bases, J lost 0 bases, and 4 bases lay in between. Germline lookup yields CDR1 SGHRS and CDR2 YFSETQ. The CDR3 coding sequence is TGCGCCAGCAGCTTGGACACCTCCTACGAGCAGTACTTC. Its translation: CASSLDTSYEQYF.

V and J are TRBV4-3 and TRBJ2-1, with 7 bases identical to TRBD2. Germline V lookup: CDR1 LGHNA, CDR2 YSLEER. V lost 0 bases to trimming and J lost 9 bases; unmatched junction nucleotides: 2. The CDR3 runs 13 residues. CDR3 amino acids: CASSQDGGGEQFF. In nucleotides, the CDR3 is TGCGCCAGCAGCCAAGATGGCGGGGGTGAGCAGTTCTTC.

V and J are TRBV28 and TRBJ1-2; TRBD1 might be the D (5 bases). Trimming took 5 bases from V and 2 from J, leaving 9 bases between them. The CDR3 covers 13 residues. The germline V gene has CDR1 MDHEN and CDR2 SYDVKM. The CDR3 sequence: CASSPQVNYGYTF. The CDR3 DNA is TGTGCCAGCAGTCCACAGGTGAACTATGGCTACACCTTC.

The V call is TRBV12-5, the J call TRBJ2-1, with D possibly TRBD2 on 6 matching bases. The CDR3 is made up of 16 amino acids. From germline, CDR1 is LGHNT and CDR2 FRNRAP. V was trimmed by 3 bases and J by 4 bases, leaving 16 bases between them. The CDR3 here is CASGFLGGPLYNEQFF. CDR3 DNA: TGTGCTAGTGGTTTCCTGGGGGGACCCCTTTACAATGAGCAGTTCTTC.

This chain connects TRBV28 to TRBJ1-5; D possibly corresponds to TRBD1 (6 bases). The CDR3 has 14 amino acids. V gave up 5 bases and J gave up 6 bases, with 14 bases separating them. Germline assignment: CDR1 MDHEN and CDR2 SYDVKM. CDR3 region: CASSSDRWGQPQHF. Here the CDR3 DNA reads TGTGCCAGCAGTAGCGACAGGTGGGGTCAGCCCCAGCATTTT.

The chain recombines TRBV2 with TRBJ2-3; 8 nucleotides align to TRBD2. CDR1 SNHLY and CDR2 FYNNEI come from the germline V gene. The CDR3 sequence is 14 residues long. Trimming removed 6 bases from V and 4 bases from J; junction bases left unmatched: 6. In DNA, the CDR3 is TGTGCCAGCAGGGCTACTAGCGGCCCAGATACGCAGTATTTT. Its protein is CASRATSGPDTQYF.

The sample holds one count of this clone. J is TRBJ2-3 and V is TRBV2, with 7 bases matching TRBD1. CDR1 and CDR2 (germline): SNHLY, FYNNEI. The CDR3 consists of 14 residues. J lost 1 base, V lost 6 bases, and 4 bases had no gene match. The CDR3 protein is CASSDRAGTDTQYF. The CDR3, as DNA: TGTGCCAGCAGCGACAGGGCGGGCACAGATACGCAGTATTTT.

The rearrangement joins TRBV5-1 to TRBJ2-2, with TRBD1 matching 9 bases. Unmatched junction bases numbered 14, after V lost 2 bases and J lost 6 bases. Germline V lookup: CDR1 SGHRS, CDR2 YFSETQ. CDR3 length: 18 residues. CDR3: CASSFGDRVPVFAGELFF. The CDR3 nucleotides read TGCGCCAGCAGCTTTGGGGACAGGGTTCCAGTATTTGCCGGGGAGCTGTTTTTT.

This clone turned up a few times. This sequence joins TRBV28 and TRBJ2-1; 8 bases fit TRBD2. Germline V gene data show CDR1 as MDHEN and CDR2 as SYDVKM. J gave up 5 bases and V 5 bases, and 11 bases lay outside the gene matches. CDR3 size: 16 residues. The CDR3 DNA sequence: TGTGCCAGCAGTCGTTCCGGGACTAGGAGGAACAATGAGCAGTTCTTC. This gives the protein CASSRSGTRRNNEQFF.

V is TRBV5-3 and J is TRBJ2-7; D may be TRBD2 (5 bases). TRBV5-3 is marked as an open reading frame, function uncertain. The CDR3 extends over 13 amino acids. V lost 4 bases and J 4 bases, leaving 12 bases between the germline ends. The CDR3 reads CARSGRGEYEQYF. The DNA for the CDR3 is TGTGCCAGAAGCGGCCGGGGAGAATACGAGCAGTACTTC.

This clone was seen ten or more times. The chain's CDR3 is CASSLWGETGELFF. CDR3 in DNA: TGCGCCAGCAGCTTGTGGGGGGAGACCGGGGAGCTGTTTTTT. The V call is TRBV5-1, the J call TRBJ2-2; the D gene is possibly TRBD2 (6 bases). Germline loops: CDR1 SGHRS, CDR2 YFSETQ. This CDR3 region has 14 residues. Trimming pared 1 base from V and 5 bases from J, leaving 9 bases between.

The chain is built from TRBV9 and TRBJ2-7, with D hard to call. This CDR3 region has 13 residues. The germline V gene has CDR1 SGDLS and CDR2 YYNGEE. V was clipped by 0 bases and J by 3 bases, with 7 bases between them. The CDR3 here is CASSVAPSYEQYF. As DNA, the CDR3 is TGTGCCAGCAGCGTAGCCCCGAGCTACGAGCAGTACTTC. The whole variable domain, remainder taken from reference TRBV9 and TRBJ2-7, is DSGVTQTPKHLITATGQRVTLRCSPRSGDLSVYWYQQSLDQGLQFLIQYYNGEERAKGNILERFSAQQFPDLHSELNLSSLELGDSALYFCASSVAPSYEQYFGPGTRLTVT.

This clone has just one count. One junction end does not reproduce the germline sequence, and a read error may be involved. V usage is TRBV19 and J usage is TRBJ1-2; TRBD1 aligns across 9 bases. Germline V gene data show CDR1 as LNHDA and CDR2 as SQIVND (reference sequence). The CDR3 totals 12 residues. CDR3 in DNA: TGTGCCAGTAGTACGGGGACAGGGCGAGCATACTTC. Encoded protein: CASSTGTGRAYF. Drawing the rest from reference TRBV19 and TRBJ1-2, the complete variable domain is DGGITQSPKYLFRKEGQNVTLSCEQNLNHDAMYWYRQDPGQGLRLIYYSQIVNDFQKGDIAEGYSVSREKKESFPLTVTSAQKNPTAFYLCASSTGTGRAYFGSGTRLTVV.

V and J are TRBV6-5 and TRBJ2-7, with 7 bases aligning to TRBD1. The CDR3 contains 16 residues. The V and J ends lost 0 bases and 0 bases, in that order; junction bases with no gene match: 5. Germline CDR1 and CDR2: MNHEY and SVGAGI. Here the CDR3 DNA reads TGTGCCAGCAGTTACTCGCAGACAGGGTTCTCCTACGAGCAGTACTTC. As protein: CASSYSQTGFSYEQYF.

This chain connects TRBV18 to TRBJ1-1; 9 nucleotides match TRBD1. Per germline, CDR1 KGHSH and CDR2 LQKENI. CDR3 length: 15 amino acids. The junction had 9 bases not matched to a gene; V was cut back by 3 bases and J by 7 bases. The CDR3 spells CASSPRDRDSSEAFF. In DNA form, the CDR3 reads TGTGCCAGCTCACCCCGGGACAGGGATTCTAGTGAAGCTTTCTTT. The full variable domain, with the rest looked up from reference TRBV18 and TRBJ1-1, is NAGVMQNPRHLVRRRGQEARLRCSPMKGHSHVYWYRQLPEEGLKFMVYLQKENIIDESGMPKERFSAEFPKEGPSILRIQQVVRGDSAAYFCASSPRDRDSSEAFFGQGTRLTVV.

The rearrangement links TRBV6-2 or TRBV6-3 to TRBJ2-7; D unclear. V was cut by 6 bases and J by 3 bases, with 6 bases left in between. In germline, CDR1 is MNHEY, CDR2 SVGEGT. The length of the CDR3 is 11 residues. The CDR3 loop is CASSPLYEQYF. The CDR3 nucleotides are TGTGCCAGCAGCCCACTCTACGAGCAGTACTTC.

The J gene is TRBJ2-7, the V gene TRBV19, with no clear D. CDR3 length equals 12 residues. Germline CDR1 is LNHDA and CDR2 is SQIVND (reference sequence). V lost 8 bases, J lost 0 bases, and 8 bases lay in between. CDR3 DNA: TGTGCCAGTTCGCCCAGCTCCTACGAGCAGTACTTC. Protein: CASSPSSYEQYF.

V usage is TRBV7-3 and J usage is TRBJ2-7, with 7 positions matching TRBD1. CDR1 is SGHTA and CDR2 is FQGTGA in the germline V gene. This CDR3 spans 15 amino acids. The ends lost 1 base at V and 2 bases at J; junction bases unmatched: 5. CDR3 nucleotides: TGTGCCAGCAGCTTAAGGAACAGGGGCCCCTACGAGCAGTACTTC. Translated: CASSLRNRGPYEQYF.

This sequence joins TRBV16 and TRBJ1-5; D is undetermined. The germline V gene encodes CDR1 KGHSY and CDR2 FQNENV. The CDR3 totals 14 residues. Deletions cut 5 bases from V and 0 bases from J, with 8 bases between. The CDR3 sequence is CASSTSYSNQPQHF. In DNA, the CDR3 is TGTGCCAGCAGCACAAGTTATAGCAATCAGCCCCAGCATTTT.

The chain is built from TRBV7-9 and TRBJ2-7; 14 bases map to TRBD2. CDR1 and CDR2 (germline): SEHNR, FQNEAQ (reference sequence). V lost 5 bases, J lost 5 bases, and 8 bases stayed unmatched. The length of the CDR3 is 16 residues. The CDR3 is CASSIGTSGSLNEQYF. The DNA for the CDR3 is TGTGCCAGCAGCATCGGGACTAGCGGGAGTCTGAACGAGCAGTACTTC.

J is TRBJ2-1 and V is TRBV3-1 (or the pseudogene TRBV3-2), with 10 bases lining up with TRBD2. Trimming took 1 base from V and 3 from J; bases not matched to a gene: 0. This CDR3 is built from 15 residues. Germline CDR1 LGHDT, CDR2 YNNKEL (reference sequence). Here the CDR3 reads CASSQGLAGYNEQFF. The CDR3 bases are TGTGCCAGCAGCCAAGGACTAGCGGGCTACAATGAGCAGTTCTTC.

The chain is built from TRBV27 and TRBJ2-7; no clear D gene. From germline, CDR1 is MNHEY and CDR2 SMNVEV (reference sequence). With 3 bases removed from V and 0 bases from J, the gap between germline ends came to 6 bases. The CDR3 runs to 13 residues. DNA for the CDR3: TGTGCCAGCAGTTTTTCTCTCTCCTACGAGCAGTACTTC. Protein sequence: CASSFSLSYEQYF.

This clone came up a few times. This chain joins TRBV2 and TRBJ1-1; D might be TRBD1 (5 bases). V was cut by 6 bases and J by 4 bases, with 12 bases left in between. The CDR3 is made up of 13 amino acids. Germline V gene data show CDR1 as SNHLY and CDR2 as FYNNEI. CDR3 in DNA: TGTGCCAGCAGAATCGGGGGAACCACTGAAGCTTTCTTT. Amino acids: CASRIGGTTEAFF.

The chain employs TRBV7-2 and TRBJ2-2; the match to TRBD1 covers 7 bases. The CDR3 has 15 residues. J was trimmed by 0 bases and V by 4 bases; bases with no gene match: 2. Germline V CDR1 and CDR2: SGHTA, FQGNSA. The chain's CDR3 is CASSSGTANTGELFF. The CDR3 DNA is TGTGCCAGCAGCTCCGGGACAGCGAACACCGGGGAGCTGTTTTTT.

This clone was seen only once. The CDR3 sequence: CASSPRDFYEQYF. Written as DNA, the CDR3 is TGTGCCAGCAGCCCCCGGGACTTCTACGAGCAGTACTTC. The chain carries TRBV7-2 and TRBJ2-7; maybe TRBD2 (6 bases). V lost 5 bases to trimming and J lost 3 bases, with 11 bases between them. This CDR3 contains 13 residues. CDR1 and CDR2 (germline): SGHTA, FQGNSA.